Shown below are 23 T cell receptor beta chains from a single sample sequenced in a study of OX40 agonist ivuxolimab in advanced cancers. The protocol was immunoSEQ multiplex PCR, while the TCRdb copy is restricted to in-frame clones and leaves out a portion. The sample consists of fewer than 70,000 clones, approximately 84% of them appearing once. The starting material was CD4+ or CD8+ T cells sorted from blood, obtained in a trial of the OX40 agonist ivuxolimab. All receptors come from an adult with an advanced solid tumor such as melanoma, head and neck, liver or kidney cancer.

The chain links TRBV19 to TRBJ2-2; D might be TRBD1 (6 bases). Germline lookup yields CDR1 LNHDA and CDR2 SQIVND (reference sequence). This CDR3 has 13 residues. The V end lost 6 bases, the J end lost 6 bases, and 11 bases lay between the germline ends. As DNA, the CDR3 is TGTGCCAGTAGGGTACAGGGAGCCGGGGAGCTGTTTTTT. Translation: CASRVQGAGELFF. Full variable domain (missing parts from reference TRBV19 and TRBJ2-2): DGGITQSPKYLFRKEGQNVTLSCEQNLNHDAMYWYRQDPGQGLRLIYYSQIVNDFQKGDIAEGYSVSREKKESFPLTVTSAQKNPTAFYLCASRVQGAGELFFGEGSRLTVL.

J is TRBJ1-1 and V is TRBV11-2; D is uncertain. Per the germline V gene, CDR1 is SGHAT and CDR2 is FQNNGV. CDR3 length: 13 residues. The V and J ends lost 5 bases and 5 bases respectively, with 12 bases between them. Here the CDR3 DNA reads TGTGCCAGCAGCCTACAGAGAGGAACTGAAGCTTTCTTT. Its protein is CASSLQRGTEAFF.

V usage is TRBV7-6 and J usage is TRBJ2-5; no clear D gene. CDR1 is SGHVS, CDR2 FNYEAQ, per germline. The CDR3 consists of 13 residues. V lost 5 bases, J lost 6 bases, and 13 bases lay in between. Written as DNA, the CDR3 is TGTGCCAGCAGCAAGGGCACAATGCAGACCCAGTACTTC. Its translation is CASSKGTMQTQYF.

CDR3 sequence: CASSLGLAGDNEQFF. CDR3 in DNA: TGTGCCAGCTCACTGGGACTAGCGGGAGACAATGAGCAGTTCTTC. The chain carries TRBV18 and TRBJ2-1; 14 bases fit TRBD2. CDR1 and CDR2 from the germline V gene are KGHSH and LQKENI. The CDR3 covers 15 residues. The ends lost 4 bases at V and 5 bases at J; junction bases unmatched: 1.

The CDR3 is CASSKTGTGWTGELFF. CDR3 nucleotides: TGTGCCAGCAGTAAAACCGGGACAGGGTGGACCGGGGAGCTGTTTTTT. The V call is TRBV28, the J call TRBJ2-2; 9 bases align to TRBD1. The CDR3 length is 16 residues. After removal of 5 bases from V and 5 bases from J, the junction contained 9 bases not matched to a gene. The germline V gene encodes CDR1 MDHEN and CDR2 SYDVKM.

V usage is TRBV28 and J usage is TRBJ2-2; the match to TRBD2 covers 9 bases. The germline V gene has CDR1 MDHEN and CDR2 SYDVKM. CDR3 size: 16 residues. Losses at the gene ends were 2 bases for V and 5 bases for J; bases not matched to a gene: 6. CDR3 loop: CASSLVSGRVTGELFF. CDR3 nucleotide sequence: TGTGCCAGCAGTTTAGTTAGCGGGAGAGTAACCGGGGAGCTGTTTTTT.

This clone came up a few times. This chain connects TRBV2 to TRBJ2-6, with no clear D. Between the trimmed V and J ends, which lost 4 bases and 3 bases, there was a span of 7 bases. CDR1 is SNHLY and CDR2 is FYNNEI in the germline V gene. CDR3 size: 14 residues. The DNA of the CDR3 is TGTGCCAGCAGTGCAGGTGGTGGGGCCAACGTCCTGACTTTC. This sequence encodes CASSAGGGANVLTF.

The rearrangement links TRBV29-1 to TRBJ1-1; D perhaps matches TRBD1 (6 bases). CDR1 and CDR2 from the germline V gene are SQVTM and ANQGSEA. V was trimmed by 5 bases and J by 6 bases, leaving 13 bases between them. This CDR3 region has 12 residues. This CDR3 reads CSVTQGQAEAFF. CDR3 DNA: TGCAGCGTTACACAGGGTCAGGCTGAAGCTTTCTTT.

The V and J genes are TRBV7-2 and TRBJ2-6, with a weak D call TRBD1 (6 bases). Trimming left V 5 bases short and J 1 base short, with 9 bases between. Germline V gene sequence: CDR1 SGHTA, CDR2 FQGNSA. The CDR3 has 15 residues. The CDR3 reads CASSLTGSGANVLTF. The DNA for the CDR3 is TGTGCCAGCAGCCTTACAGGGTCTGGGGCCAACGTCCTGACTTTC.

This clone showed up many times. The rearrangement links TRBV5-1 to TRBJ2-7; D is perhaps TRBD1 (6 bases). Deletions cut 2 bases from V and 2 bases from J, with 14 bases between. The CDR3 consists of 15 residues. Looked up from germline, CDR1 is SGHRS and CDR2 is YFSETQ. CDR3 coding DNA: TGCGCCAGCAGCTTTCTGCAGGGGTCCGCCTACGAGCAGTACTTC. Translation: CASSFLQGSAYEQYF.

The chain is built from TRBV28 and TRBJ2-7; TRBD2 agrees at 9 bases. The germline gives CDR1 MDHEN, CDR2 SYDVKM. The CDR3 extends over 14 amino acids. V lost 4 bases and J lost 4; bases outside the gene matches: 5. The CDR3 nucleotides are TGTGCCAGCAGTTCATTAGCGGGAGCGTACGAGCAGTACTTC. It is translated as CASSSLAGAYEQYF.

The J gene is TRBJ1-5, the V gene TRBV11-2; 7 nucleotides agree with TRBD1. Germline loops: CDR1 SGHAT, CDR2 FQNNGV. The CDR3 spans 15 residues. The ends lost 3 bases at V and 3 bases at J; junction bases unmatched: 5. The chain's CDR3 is CASSLGGQPNQPQHF. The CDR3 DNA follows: TGTGCCAGCAGCTTGGGGGGACAGCCCAATCAGCCCCAGCATTTT. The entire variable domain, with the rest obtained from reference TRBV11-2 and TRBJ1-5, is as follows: EAGVAQSPRYKIIEKRQSVAFWCNPISGHATLYWYQQILGQGPKLLIQFQNNGVVDDSQLPKDRFSAERLKGVDSTLKIQPAKLEDSAVYLCASSLGGQPNQPQHFGDGTRLSIL.

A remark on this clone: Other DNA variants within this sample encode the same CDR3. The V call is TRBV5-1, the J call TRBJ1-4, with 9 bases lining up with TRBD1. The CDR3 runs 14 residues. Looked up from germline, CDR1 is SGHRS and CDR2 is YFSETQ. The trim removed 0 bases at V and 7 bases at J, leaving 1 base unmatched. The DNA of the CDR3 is TGCGCCAGCAGCTTGGGACAGGGGGGTGAAAAACTGTTTTTT. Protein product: CASSLGQGGEKLFF.

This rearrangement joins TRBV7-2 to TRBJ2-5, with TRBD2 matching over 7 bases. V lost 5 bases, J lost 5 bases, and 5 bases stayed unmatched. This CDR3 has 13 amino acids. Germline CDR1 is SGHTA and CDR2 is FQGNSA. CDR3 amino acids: CASSGGRGETQYF. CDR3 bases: TGTGCCAGCAGCGGCGGGAGAGGGGAGACCCAGTACTTC.

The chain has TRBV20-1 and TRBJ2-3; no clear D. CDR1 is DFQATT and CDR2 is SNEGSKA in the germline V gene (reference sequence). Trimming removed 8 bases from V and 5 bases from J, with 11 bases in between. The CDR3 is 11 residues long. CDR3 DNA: TGCAGTTCCCCAGGCGTAGATACGCAGTATTTT. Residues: CSSPGVDTQYF.

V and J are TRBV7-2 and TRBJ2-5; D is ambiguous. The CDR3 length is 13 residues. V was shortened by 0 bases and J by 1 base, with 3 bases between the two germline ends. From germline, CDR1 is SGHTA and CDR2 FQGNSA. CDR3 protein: CASSLATQETQYF. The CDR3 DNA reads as TGTGCCAGCAGCTTAGCGACCCAAGAGACCCAGTACTTC.

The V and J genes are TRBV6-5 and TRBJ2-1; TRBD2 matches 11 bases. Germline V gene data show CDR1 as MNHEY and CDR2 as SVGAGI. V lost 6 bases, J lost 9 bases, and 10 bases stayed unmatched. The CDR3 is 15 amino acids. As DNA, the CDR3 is TGTGCCAGCAGCCCAATAGCGGGAGGGGTAAGTGAGCAGTTCTTC. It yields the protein CASSPIAGGVSEQFF.

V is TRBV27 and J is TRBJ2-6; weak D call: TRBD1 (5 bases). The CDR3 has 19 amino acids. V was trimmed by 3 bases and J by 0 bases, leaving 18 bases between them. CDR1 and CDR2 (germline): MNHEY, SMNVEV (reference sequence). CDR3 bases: TGTGCCAGCAGTTTTTTGAAGGGGCAGTGGCGCTCTGGGGCCAACGTCCTGACTTTC. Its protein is CASSFLKGQWRSGANVLTF.

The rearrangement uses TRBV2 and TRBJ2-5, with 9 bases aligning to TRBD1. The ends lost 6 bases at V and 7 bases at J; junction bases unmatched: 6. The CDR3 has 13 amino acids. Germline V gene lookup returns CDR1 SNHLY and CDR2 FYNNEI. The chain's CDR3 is CASRGDREGTQYF. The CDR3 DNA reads TGTGCCAGCAGGGGGGACAGGGAAGGGACCCAGTACTTC.

This CDR3 reads CASSLFVGQGASGYTF. Written as DNA, the CDR3 is TGTGCCAGCAGCCTATTCGTCGGACAGGGGGCTTCGGGCTACACCTTC. This rearrangement joins TRBV11-2 to TRBJ1-2; 11 bases map to TRBD1. Germline V gene data show CDR1 as SGHAT and CDR2 as FQNNGV. The V gene end was trimmed by 5 bases and the J gene end by 8 bases; junction bases not matched to a gene: 13. The length of the CDR3 is 16 residues.

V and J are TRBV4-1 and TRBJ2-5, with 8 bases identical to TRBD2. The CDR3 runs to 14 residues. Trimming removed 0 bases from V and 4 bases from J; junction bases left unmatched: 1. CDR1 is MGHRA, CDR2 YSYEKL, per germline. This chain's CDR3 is CASSQEREGETQYF. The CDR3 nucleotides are TGCGCCAGCAGCCAAGAACGGGAGGGAGAGACCCAGTACTTC.

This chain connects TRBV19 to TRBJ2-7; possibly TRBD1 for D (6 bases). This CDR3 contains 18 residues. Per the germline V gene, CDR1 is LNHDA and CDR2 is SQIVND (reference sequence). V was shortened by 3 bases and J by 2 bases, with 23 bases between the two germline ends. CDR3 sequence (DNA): TGTGCCAGTAGTATCAAAGGCAGGGGATCTGTATTCGCCTACGAGCAGTACTTC. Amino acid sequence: CASSIKGRGSVFAYEQYF.

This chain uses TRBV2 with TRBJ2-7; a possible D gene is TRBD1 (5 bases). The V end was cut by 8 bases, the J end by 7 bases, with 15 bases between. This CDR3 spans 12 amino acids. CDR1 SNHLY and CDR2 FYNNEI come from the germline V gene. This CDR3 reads CASLGRPGEQYF. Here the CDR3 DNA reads TGTGCCAGCCTCGGACGTCCAGGGGAGCAGTACTTC.